This T cell receptor (beta chain) emerged from a study of blood T cells in healthy people across ages. PCR was performed a second time for about 6 to 11 cycles using a sample-barcoded 5' primer and a J-beta primer mix. Each of the cDNA molecules was tagged by a template-switch adaptor with 12 random nucleotides. Using its own MiXCR run on the 5' RACE reads, TCRdb lists one record per CDR3 protein. The sample shows some 860,000 distinct CDR3 sequences, approximately 60% of them seen only once. Study outcomes and limitations: Roughly linear age-related decline in beta diversity appeared, significant by age roughly 40. Shifts in expanded clonotypes may have been confounded by donor CMV status, which was unknown.

Isolation of PBMCs gave at least 6 million cells per sample. Comments on this clonotype: No antigen is known for it.

The source material was blood. The clonotype was recovered from a man in his forties or fifties in good health.

The CDR3 DNA reads as TGTGCCAGCAGCCTAAGGACTAGCGGGAGGAGCGGGGAGACCCAGTACTTC. Translating gives CASSLRTSGRSGETQYF. The chain is built from TRBV7-9 and TRBJ2-4; 14 bases match TRBD2. The DNA end favors TRBJ2-5, so the J call may be wrong. Germline V CDR1 and CDR2: SEHNR, FQNEAQ (reference sequence). This CDR3 has 17 residues.